Listed below are T cell receptor beta chains from one sample, sequenced in a study of T cell responses to AZD1222 COVID-19 vaccine. Method: immunoSEQ multiplex PCR; TCRdb's copy keeps in-frame clones and lacks some. In the table there are about 69,000 clones, around four fifths of which are singletons. Sequences were derived from peripheral blood, sampled 28 days after the second AZD1222 dose. The receptors derive from an adult who received the AZD1222 COVID-19 vaccine. CDR3s include the opening cysteine and the closing phenylalanine or tryptophan. The D gene is left open where the match is weak. For some rows the clone size is stated as once, few or many, or as a class when expanded; others skip it.

J gene,clone size,V gene,D gene,CDR3 DNA,CDR3 protein
TRBJ2-2,NA,TRBV29-1,TRBD1,TGCAGCGTACTCCCGGGACAGGTCGGCACCGGGGAGCTGTTTTTT,CSVLPGQVGTGELFF
TRBJ2-1,NA,TRBV12-3/TRBV12-4,NA,TGTGCCAGCAGCCCCAGAAATGAGCAGTTCTTC,CASSPRNEQFF
TRBJ2-1,NA,TRBV18,TRBD2,TGTGCCAGCTCCCCCCCCGGACTAGCGGAGGGAAATGAGCAGTTCTTC,CASSPPGLAEGNEQFF
TRBJ1-6,NA,TRBV7-9,NA,TGTGCCAGCAGCTTAGGGTGGGGAAGTGAATCACCCCTCCACTTT,CASSLGWGSESPLHF
TRBJ1-2,NA,TRBV27,TRBD1,TGTGCCAGCAGCCCGACAGGGCCGCTCTATGGCTACACCTTC,CASSPTGPLYGYTF
TRBJ1-1,NA,TRBV11-2,NA,TGTGCCAGCAGCTTAGGGACAGCCGATGAAGCTTTCTTT,CASSLGTADEAFF
TRBJ2-1,NA,TRBV15,NA,TGTGCCACCTCAGGTCAGGAGGCCCTCTCCTACAATGAGCAGTTCTTC,CATSGQEALSYNEQFF
TRBJ2-7,once,TRBV3-1/TRBV3-2,NA,TGTGCCAGCAGCCAAGGTAAAATGGGACGAGGGTGGCAGTACTTC,CASSQGKMGRGWQYF
TRBJ1-1,NA,TRBV9,TRBD1,TGTGCCAGCAGCGTGGGGACAGTGAACACTGAAGCTTTCTTT,CASSVGTVNTEAFF
TRBJ2-7,few,TRBV11-2,TRBD2,TGTGCCAGCAGCTTACCGGGGACTAGCTTCTACGAGCAGTACTTC,CASSLPGTSFYEQYF
TRBJ1-1,NA,TRBV7-3,NA,TGTGCCAGCAGACCGGACGGGAACACTGAAGCTTTCTTT,CASRPDGNTEAFF
TRBJ2-3,NA,TRBV4-1,TRBD2,TGCGCCAGCAGTTTACTAGCGGACACAGATACGCAGTATTTT,CASSLLADTDTQYF
TRBJ2-5,NA,TRBV12-3/TRBV12-4,NA,TGTGCCAGCAGACTACGGGAGACCCAGTACTTC,CASRLRETQYF
TRBJ2-1,NA,TRBV27,NA,TGTGCCAGCAGTTACAAACAGGGCACCTACAATGAGCAGTTCTTC,CASSYKQGTYNEQFF
TRBJ2-3,NA,TRBV2,NA,TGTGCCAGCAGTGATTGGGGTACGGGCTCCGATACGCAGTATTTT,CASSDWGTGSDTQYF
TRBJ2-7,NA,TRBV5-1,NA,TGCGCCAGCAGCAAAATAGACCGCTCCTACGAGCAGTACTTC,CASSKIDRSYEQYF
TRBJ2-7,NA,TRBV18,TRBD1,TGTGCCAGCTCACCACCGGGACAGGGGGCTACCGAGCAGTACTTC,CASSPPGQGATEQYF
TRBJ2-7,NA,TRBV10-1,NA,TGCGCCAGCAGTGAACAATTCGGGGTTCCGTCCGGGCAGTACTTC,CASSEQFGVPSGQYF
TRBJ1-2,NA,TRBV6-1,NA,TGTGCCAGCAGTGAAGGGGGGGCTGGTGGCTACACCTTC,CASSEGGAGGYTF
TRBJ1-2,once,TRBV19,NA,TGTGCCAGTAGTATAGTGTGGGACTTGAACCCAGGGTCGACGAGTCCTGGCTACACCTTC,CASSIVWDLNPGSTSPGYTF
TRBJ2-7,NA,TRBV3-1/TRBV3-2,NA,TGTGCCAGCAGCCAAAGGGGAGGCCCAAGGGGGTACGAGCAGTACTTC,CASSQRGGPRGYEQYF
TRBJ1-1,NA,TRBV5-1,NA,TGCGCCAGCAGCATGGACCAGAACACTGAAGCTTTCTTT,CASSMDQNTEAFF
TRBJ1-2,NA,TRBV6-5,NA,TGTGCCAGCAGTTACCTGGGACCTACTGGGGGCTACACCTTC,CASSYLGPTGGYTF
TRBJ1-1,NA,TRBV5-4,NA,TGTGCCAGCAGCCTCGACAGCTTTGAAGCTTTCTTT,CASSLDSFEAFF